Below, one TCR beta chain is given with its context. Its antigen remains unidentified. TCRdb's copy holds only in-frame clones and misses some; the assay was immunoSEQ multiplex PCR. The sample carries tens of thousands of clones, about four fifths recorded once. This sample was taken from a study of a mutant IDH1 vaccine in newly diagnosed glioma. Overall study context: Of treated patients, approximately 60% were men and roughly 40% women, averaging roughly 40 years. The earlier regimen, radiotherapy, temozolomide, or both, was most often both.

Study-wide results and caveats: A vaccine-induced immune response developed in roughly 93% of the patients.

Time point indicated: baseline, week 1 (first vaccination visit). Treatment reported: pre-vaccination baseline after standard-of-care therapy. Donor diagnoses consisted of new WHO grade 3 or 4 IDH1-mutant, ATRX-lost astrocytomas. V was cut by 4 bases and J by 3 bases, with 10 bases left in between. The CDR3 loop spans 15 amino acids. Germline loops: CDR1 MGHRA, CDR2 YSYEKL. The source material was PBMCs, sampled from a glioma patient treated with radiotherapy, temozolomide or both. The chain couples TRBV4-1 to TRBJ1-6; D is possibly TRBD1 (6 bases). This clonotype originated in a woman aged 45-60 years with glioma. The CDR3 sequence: CASSPQGLYNSPLHF. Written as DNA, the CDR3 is TGCGCCAGCAGCCCCCAGGGGCTCTATAATTCACCCCTCCACTTT.